The next 16 T cell receptor beta chains were all read from a single sample in a study of preoperative IRX-2 immunotherapy in early breast cancer. Stated treatment: preoperative locoregional IRX-2 cytokine immunotherapy. Using immunoSEQ multiplex PCR, the repertoire was profiled, and TCRdb retains in-frame clones only, with some absent. This table holds some 25,000 clones, around 89% found once. The sequencing here drew on tumor tissue, taken after IRX-2 immunotherapy. These receptors originate from a human donor with breast cancer.

J is TRBJ2-2 and V is TRBV18, with a possible D match to TRBD1 (6 bases). V was clipped by 1 base and J by 3 bases, with 9 bases between them. This CDR3 has 15 residues. CDR1 and CDR2 from the germline V gene are KGHSH and LQKENI. The CDR3 DNA is TGTGCCAGCTCACCACTGACAGGAGACACCGGGGAGCTGTTTTTT. Translation: CASSPLTGDTGELFF.

The chain's CDR3 is CASSEMGSGRTNEKLFF. In nucleotides, the CDR3 is TGTGCCAGCAGTGAAATGGGGTCAGGGAGAACTAATGAAAAACTGTTTTTT. The chain couples TRBV25-1 to TRBJ1-4; the D gene is possibly TRBD1 (5 bases). Trimming pared 2 bases from V and 1 base from J, leaving 14 bases between. This CDR3 has 17 amino acids. Germline V gene data show CDR1 as MGHDK and CDR2 as SYGVNS.

V gene TRBV5-4 combines with J gene TRBJ2-6; D is undetermined. The germline V and J ends were trimmed by 4 bases and 3 bases, with 8 bases remaining between them. Germline V gene sequence: CDR1 SGHNT, CDR2 YYREEE (reference sequence). The CDR3 loop spans 14 amino acids. The CDR3 here is CASSRSGGANVLTF. As DNA, the CDR3 is TGTGCCAGCAGCCGTTCGGGTGGGGCCAACGTCCTGACTTTC.

Only one count was recorded for this clone. This chain links TRBV10-3 with TRBJ1-2; D perhaps matches TRBD1 (5 bases). Germline V gene data show CDR1 as ENHRY and CDR2 as SYGVKD. The CDR3 is 13 amino acids. Trimming left V 6 bases short and J 6 bases short, with 14 bases between. CDR3 sequence (DNA): TGTGCCATCAGCCCGGGGCAGTCTAATGGCTACACCTTC. Protein product: CAISPGQSNGYTF.

The chain has TRBV4-1 and TRBJ1-6; a possible D gene is TRBD1 (6 bases). Germline values: CDR1 MGHRA, CDR2 YSYEKL. Trimming pared 4 bases from V and 0 bases from J, leaving 16 bases between. The CDR3 runs to 18 residues. The CDR3 spells CASSPYLRGSSYNSPLHF. DNA of the CDR3: TGCGCCAGCAGCCCCTATTTGAGGGGGAGCTCCTATAATTCACCCCTCCACTTT.

The rearrangement uses TRBV7-2 and TRBJ1-1, with 7 nucleotides matching TRBD1. Germline V gene data show CDR1 as SGHTA and CDR2 as FQGNSA. V was clipped by 2 bases and J by 4 bases; unmatched bases: 4. The CDR3 contains 14 residues. The CDR3 DNA follows: TGTGCCAGCAGCTTACAGGGGGGCTCCACTGAAGCTTTCTTT. Translation gives CASSLQGGSTEAFF.

The chain has TRBV4-2 and TRBJ1-5, with TRBD1 identical over 7 bases. The junction had 11 bases not matched to a gene; V was cut back by 0 bases and J by 6 bases. Germline values: CDR1 LGHNA, CDR2 YNFKEQ. The length of the CDR3 is 17 residues. The CDR3 here is CASSQDGLRGLGQPQHF. The CDR3 DNA reads TGTGCCAGCAGCCAAGATGGCCTGAGGGGGCTAGGTCAGCCCCAGCATTTT.

V and J are TRBV27 and TRBJ2-3, with a tentative D call TRBD2 (5 bases). The V and J ends lost 2 bases and 0 bases respectively, with 9 bases between them. The CDR3 extends over 15 amino acids. The germline V gene has CDR1 MNHEY and CDR2 SMNVEV (reference sequence). Here the CDR3 DNA reads TGTGCCAGCAGTTTAGCGGGCCTCAGCACAGATACGCAGTATTTT. It is translated as CASSLAGLSTDTQYF.

The chain joins TRBV11-2 to TRBJ1-2; D not certain. The germline V and J ends were trimmed by 0 bases and 0 bases, with 11 bases remaining between them. The CDR3 extends over 16 amino acids. CDR1 and CDR2 from the germline V gene are SGHAT and FQNNGV. DNA for the CDR3: TGTGCCAGCAGCTTAGATTTAAGGGCCCCTAACTATGGCTACACCTTC. This translates into CASSLDLRAPNYGYTF.

The chain links TRBV30 to TRBJ1-1; no clear D gene. V was trimmed by 2 bases and J by 4 bases, leaving 17 bases between them. There are 15 residues in the CDR3. Germline V CDR1 and CDR2: GTSNPN, SVGIG (reference sequence). Here the CDR3 DNA reads TGTGCCTGGAGTAATACGGCAGCTGCTTTCACTGAAGCTTTCTTT. As protein: CAWSNTAAAFTEAFF.

The chain has TRBV27 and TRBJ2-7, with 8 bases matching TRBD2. The CDR3 length is 15 residues. Trimming cost V 5 bases and J 0 bases; bases outside gene matches: 6. CDR1 is MNHEY and CDR2 is SMNVEV in the germline V gene (reference sequence). DNA of the CDR3: TGTGCCAGCAGTCGGGGGGGTGCATTCTCCTACGAGCAGTACTTC. Protein: CASSRGGAFSYEQYF.

This clone was detected only once. V gene TRBV4-3 combines with J gene TRBJ2-7; D not resolved. The CDR3 has 14 amino acids. Between the trimmed V and J ends, which lost 1 base and 0 bases, there was a span of 7 bases. Looked up from germline, CDR1 is LGHNA and CDR2 is YSLEER. The CDR3 region has the DNA TGCGCCAGCAGCCAAGGTGCCAGCTCCTACGAGCAGTACTTC. This codes for CASSQGASSYEQYF.

The V and J genes are TRBV6-6 and TRBJ1-2; TRBD1 agrees at 7 bases. Germline CDR1 and CDR2: MNHNY and SVGAGI (reference sequence). The junction had 6 bases not matched to a gene; V was cut back by 4 bases and J by 4 bases. CDR3 length: 14 residues. CDR3 bases: TGTGCCAGCAGTTTGGGGACAGCAAGCTATGGCTACACCTTC. As protein: CASSLGTASYGYTF.

This chain connects TRBV18 to TRBJ1-6; TRBD1 matches at 9 bases. This CDR3 comprises 18 residues. Germline CDR1 reads KGHSH; CDR2 reads LQKENI. V shed 3 bases, J shed 7 bases, and the junction held 13 bases outside the gene matches. CDR3 DNA sequence: TGTGCCAGCTCACCCCTTTCCTCCGCCGGGACAGGGAATTCACCCCTCCACTTT. As protein: CASSPLSSAGTGNSPLHF. Looking up the rest from reference TRBV18 and TRBJ1-6 gives the full variable domain: NAGVMQNPRHLVRRRGQEARLRCSPMKGHSHVYWYRQLPEEGLKFMVYLQKENIIDESGMPKERFSAEFPKEGPSILRIQQVVRGDSAAYFCASSPLSSAGTGNSPLHFGNGTRLTVT.

The chain carries TRBV6-1 and TRBJ1-5; 7 bases fit TRBD1. The CDR3 spans 14 residues. J gave up 8 bases and V 2 bases, and 6 bases lay outside the gene matches. CDR1 is MNHNS, CDR2 SASEGT, per germline. The DNA of the CDR3 is TGTGCCAGCAGTGAAATAGGGGGCGGGAAGCCCCAGCATTTT. Its protein product is CASSEIGGGKPQHF.

DNA of the CDR3: TGCACCAGCAGAGAGACCTGTTGTGCGAAAGACCTATGGCTACCCTTC. It codes for CTSRETCCAKDLWLPF. J is TRBJ1-2 and V is TRBV1. TRBV1 is reported as a pseudogene. There are 16 residues in the CDR3.